The 18 T cell receptor beta chains presented below share a single source sample, sequenced in a study of lymphopenia after photon versus proton radiotherapy. Generated by immunoSEQ multiplex PCR, the TCRdb table keeps only in-frame clones and is missing some. This sample carries 20,000 to 30,000 clones, roughly 82% of them seen once, and the ten largest clones take about 23%. Sequences were derived from peripheral blood, sampled from a patient treated with photon-based radiotherapy. Receptors originate from a middle-aged man with gastric cancer.

V gene TRBV5-6 combines with J gene TRBJ1-6; D may be TRBD1 (5 bases). Germline V gene data show CDR1 as SGHDT and CDR2 as YYEEEE. V was pared by 1 base and J by 6 bases, with 17 bases between. The CDR3 totals 17 residues. Here the CDR3 DNA reads TGTGCCAGCAGCTTGAGTAGGGGTGAAGGATCTAATTCACCCCTCCACTTT. It is translated as CASSLSRGEGSNSPLHF.

This clone was counted once. Additional DNA sequences in this sample encode the identical CDR3. The chain recombines TRBV11-1 with TRBJ1-1; 8 positions agree with TRBD1. Germline V CDR1 and CDR2: SGHAT, FQDESV (reference sequence). V was clipped by 4 bases and J by 5 bases; unmatched bases: 9. The CDR3 has 15 amino acids. As DNA, the CDR3 is TGTGCCAGCAGCTACCACGACAGGGGCGGAACTGAAGCTTTCTTT. Translated, it gives CASSYHDRGGTEAFF.

The V gene is TRBV6-1, the J gene TRBJ1-2; TRBD1 aligns across 8 bases. J lost 1 base, V lost 3 bases, and 7 bases had no gene match. CDR3 size: 16 residues. Germline V gives CDR1 MNHNS, CDR2 SASEGT. The CDR3 protein is CASSEAGGAINYGYTF. The CDR3 region has the DNA TGTGCCAGCAGTGAGGCAGGGGGCGCAATTAACTATGGCTACACCTTC.

This chain uses TRBV5-6 with TRBJ1-5; possible D gene TRBD1, 6 bases. CDR1 SGHDT and CDR2 YYEEEE come from the germline V gene. V was cut by 4 bases and J by 2 bases, with 16 bases left in between. This CDR3 has 16 amino acids. DNA for the CDR3: TGTGCCAGCAGCACCACACAGGGATACGGCAATCAGCCCCAGCATTTT. This encodes CASSTTQGYGNQPQHF.

Notes on this clone: Other DNA sequences from this sample encode an identical CDR3 as well. The chain links TRBV11-2 to TRBJ1-1; D is possibly TRBD1 (5 bases). The CDR3 has 16 residues. V was pared by 0 bases and J by 1 base, with 12 bases between. The germline CDR1 and CDR2 sequences are SGHAT and FQNNGV. The CDR3 coding sequence is TGTGCCAGCAGCTTAGAGTTTGGGGCTCGGAACACTGAAGCTTTCTTT. Amino acid sequence: CASSLEFGARNTEAFF.

This chain uses TRBV5-1 with TRBJ1-2, with unresolved D. V dropped 0 bases and J dropped 8 bases, with 17 bases sitting between them. CDR3 length: 15 amino acids. The V gene's germline CDR1 is SGHRS and CDR2 YFSETQ. CDR3 amino acids: CASSLASNAGEGYTF. The CDR3 DNA reads TGCGCCAGCAGCTTGGCCTCTAACGCCGGGGAAGGCTACACCTTC.

J is TRBJ2-7 and V is TRBV5-4, with D hard to call. The germline V gene has CDR1 SGHNT and CDR2 YYREEE (reference sequence). Trimming took 0 bases from V and 0 from J, leaving 4 bases between them. The CDR3 has 13 amino acids. In DNA, the CDR3 is TGTGCCAGCAGCTTGGCCGGCTCCTACGAGCAGTACTTC. Protein: CASSLAGSYEQYF. The variable domain in full, completed from reference TRBV5-4 and TRBJ2-7, reads ETGVTQSPTHLIKTRGQQVTLRCSSQSGHNTVSWYQQALGQGPQFIFQYYREEENGRGNFPPRFSGLQFPNYSSELNVNALELDDSALYLCASSLAGSYEQYFGPGTRLTVT.

V and J are TRBV4-2 and TRBJ2-1; 13 bases map to TRBD2. V was clipped by 0 bases and J by 6 bases; unmatched bases: 2. The germline V gene has CDR1 LGHNA and CDR2 YNFKEQ. The CDR3 has 16 residues. DNA of the CDR3: TGTGCCAGCAGCCAAGAGGGGACTAGCGGGGTCAATGAGCAGTTCTTC. Encoded protein: CASSQEGTSGVNEQFF.

The chain recombines TRBV7-2 with TRBJ2-5; 7 bases line up with TRBD2. Per the germline V gene, CDR1 is SGHTA and CDR2 is FQGNSA. The CDR3 runs to 15 residues. Germline trimming cut 6 bases from V and 7 bases from J; bases unmatched to any gene: 14. The CDR3 sequence: CASRSPAGPVGTQYF. The CDR3 nucleotides are TGTGCCAGCAGATCACCAGCGGGGCCGGTGGGGACCCAGTACTTC.

V usage is TRBV7-9 and J usage is TRBJ1-5, with D perhaps TRBD1 (6 bases). This CDR3 is built from 14 residues. The germline gives CDR1 SEHNR, CDR2 FQNEAQ (reference sequence). V lost 1 base and J lost 6, with 10 bases in between. CDR3 coding DNA: TGTGCCAGCAGCTTAGAAGGGGGAAGTCAGCCCCAGCATTTT. Residues: CASSLEGGSQPQHF.

This clone was seen once. This chain uses TRBV6-1 with TRBJ2-1; TRBD1 or TRBD2 may be the D gene (5 bases each). CDR1 and CDR2 from the germline V gene are MNHNS and SASEGT. The CDR3 extends over 15 amino acids. The V gene lost 2 bases and the J gene lost 6 bases, with 14 bases spanning the gap. The DNA of the CDR3 is TGTGCCAGCAGTGAACCGGGACGGAGATTCAATGAGCAGTTCTTC. It translates to CASSEPGRRFNEQFF.

The chain recombines TRBV15 with TRBJ1-6; 7 nucleotides match TRBD1. In germline, CDR1 is LNHNV, CDR2 YYDKDF (reference sequence). V lost 2 bases and J lost 5; bases outside the gene matches: 3. The CDR3 extends over 15 amino acids. CDR3 nucleotides: TGTGCCACCAGCAGATCAGGGGGAGATAATTCACCCCTCCACTTT. Translating gives CATSRSGGDNSPLHF.

The V and J genes are TRBV6-1 and TRBJ1-2; D ambiguous. V was clipped by 1 base and J by 0 bases, with 12 bases between them. Germline V gene sequence: CDR1 MNHNS, CDR2 SASEGT. CDR3 length equals 16 residues. The DNA for the CDR3 is TGTGCCAGCAGTGAAGAAGGGAGACAAGCTAACTATGGCTACACCTTC. It codes for CASSEEGRQANYGYTF.

This clone showed up just once. Here the CDR3 reads CAFQRGVGNTQYF. The CDR3 DNA is TGTGCCTTCCAGCGGGGGGTGGGGAATACGCAGTATTTT. V is TRBV30 and J is TRBJ2-3, with 9 bases fitting TRBD2. CDR3 length: 13 residues. Germline CDR1 and CDR2: GTSNPN and SVGIG (reference sequence). The V and J ends lost 7 bases and 7 bases, in that order; junction bases with no gene match: 9.

V is TRBV7-9 and J is TRBJ2-5; tentative D call: TRBD1 (5 bases). Trimming pared 5 bases from V and 5 bases from J, leaving 9 bases between. The CDR3 is 12 residues long. Germline loops: CDR1 SEHNR, CDR2 FQNEAQ (reference sequence). The CDR3, as DNA: TGTGCCAGCAGCGGGGCGGCGGAGACCCAGTACTTC. It specifies CASSGAAETQYF.

The CDR3 DNA follows: TGTGCCAGCAGCGGGACACCCTTTAACTATGGCTACACCTTC. Amino acid sequence: CASSGTPFNYGYTF. The gene calls are TRBV6-1 and TRBJ1-2; tentatively, D is TRBD1 (6 bases). The CDR3 totals 14 residues. The germline V and J ends were trimmed by 6 bases and 1 base, with 12 bases remaining between them. Germline-derived CDR1 and CDR2 are MNHNS and SASEGT.

The chain has TRBV7-2 and TRBJ1-2, with a tentative D call TRBD1 (5 bases). Trimming removed 4 bases from V and 5 bases from J, with 14 bases in between. This CDR3 spans 14 amino acids. Germline CDR1 is SGHTA and CDR2 is FQGNSA. For the CDR3, the DNA is TGTGCCAGCAGCTCTCAGGGCAGCCGTTATGGCTACACCTTC. Translated: CASSSQGSRYGYTF.

This rearrangement joins TRBV2 to TRBJ2-3; a weak D match, TRBD1 (6 bases). Germline V lookup: CDR1 SNHLY, CDR2 FYNNEI. V was clipped by 6 bases and J by 0 bases, with 10 bases between them. The CDR3 totals 14 residues. The CDR3 coding sequence is TGTGCCAGCAGCTACAGGGTTAGCACAGATACGCAGTATTTT. It codes for CASSYRVSTDTQYF.